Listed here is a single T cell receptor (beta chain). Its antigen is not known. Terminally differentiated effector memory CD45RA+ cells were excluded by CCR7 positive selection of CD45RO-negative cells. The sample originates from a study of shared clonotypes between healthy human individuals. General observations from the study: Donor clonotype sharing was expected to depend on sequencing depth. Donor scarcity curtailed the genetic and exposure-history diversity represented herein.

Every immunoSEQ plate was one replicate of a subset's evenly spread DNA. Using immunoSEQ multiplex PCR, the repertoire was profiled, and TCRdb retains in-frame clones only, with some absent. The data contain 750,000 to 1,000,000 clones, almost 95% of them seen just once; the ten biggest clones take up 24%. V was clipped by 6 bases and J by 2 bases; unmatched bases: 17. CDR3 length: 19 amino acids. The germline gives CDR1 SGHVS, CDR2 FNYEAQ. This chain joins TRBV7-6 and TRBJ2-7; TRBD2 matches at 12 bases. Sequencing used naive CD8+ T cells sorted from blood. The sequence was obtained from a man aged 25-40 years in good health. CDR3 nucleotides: TGTGCCAGCAGTTCCCAGAGGCCGACTAGCGGGAGCACCGCCTACGAGCAGTACTTC. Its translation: CASSSQRPTSGSTAYEQYF.